This T cell receptor (beta chain) was documented in a study of blood T cell repertoires in COVID-19. Authors' methods: Researchers report that nucleated cell counts were estimated from reference gene primer amplification. TCRdb keeps only in-frame clones here, not all; method: immunoSEQ multiplex PCR. V and J calls and clone size are those listed in that table; D and trimming were worked out from the DNA. In the table there are 250,000 or so clones, about nine tenths of which are singletons. Trimming took off 6 bases at V and 7 bases at J, with 19 bases between the two ends. The germline V gene has CDR1 SNHLY and CDR2 FYNNEI. The CDR3 consists of 15 residues.

Input material: peripheral blood. V usage is TRBV2 and J usage is TRBJ2-1; D may be TRBD2 (6 bases). This receptor was taken from a middle-aged woman who had recovered from COVID-19. Here the CDR3 DNA reads TGTGCCAGCAGCCCCGGAGGGGCGGGAACGAATGAGCAGTTCTTC. Translating it yields CASSPGGAGTNEQFF.